This T cell receptor (beta chain) comes out of a study of response to subunit inactivated influenza vaccine. The CDR3 is 15 amino acids. V lost 0 bases to trimming and J lost 4 bases; unmatched junction nucleotides: 3. In germline, CDR1 is SGHRS, CDR2 YFSETQ. TCRdb re-called the RT-PCR reads through MiXCR, storing one row per CDR3 protein. The sample lists about 650,000 distinct CDR3 sequences; less than 15% were seen once. The starting material was PBMCs from blood, obtained around 15 days before vaccination. The chain employs TRBV5-1 and TRBJ1-2; TRBD1 agrees at 10 bases. This receptor was obtained from a man aged 45-65 years who received an inactivated influenza vaccine. This chain's CDR3 is CASSLETGGGYGYTF. The DNA of the CDR3 is TGCGCCAGCAGCTTGGAGACAGGGGGCGGCTATGGCTACACCTTC.